Below, 18 T cell receptor beta chains from the same sample are listed, as sequenced in a study of T cell responses to AZD1222 COVID-19 vaccine. Sequencing was performed with immunoSEQ multiplex PCR; in TCRdb, only in-frame clones are kept and a portion is missing. The sample holds about 200,000 clones, approximately 92% seen once. The starting material was peripheral blood, obtained on day 0 of AZD1222 vaccination. The receptors derive from an adult in good health.

The J gene is TRBJ1-2, the V gene TRBV5-6; D may be TRBD1 (5 bases). The germline V gene encodes CDR1 SGHDT and CDR2 YYEEEE. The CDR3 is made up of 19 amino acids. V was clipped by 0 bases and J by 11 bases, with 32 bases between them. The CDR3 bases are TGTGCCAGCAGCTTGGGAGACAGCCGGGTTTTTTTTCCGCGACTCGTTTACACCTTC. This encodes CASSLGDSRVFFPRLVYTF.

V gene TRBV15 combines with J gene TRBJ2-2, with 7 bases matching TRBD2. The CDR3 is 16 amino acids. Germline trimming cut 1 base from V and 1 base from J; bases unmatched to any gene: 3. Germline V gene data show CDR1 as LNHNV and CDR2 as YYDKDF (reference sequence). The CDR3 region is CATSRAPGGNTGELFF. In nucleotides, the CDR3 is TGTGCCACCAGCAGAGCCCCGGGGGGGAACACCGGGGAGCTGTTTTTT.

This chain uses TRBV5-1 with TRBJ2-7, with 8 bases matching TRBD1. Per the germline V gene, CDR1 is SGHRS and CDR2 is YFSETQ. This CDR3 region has 15 residues. V was clipped by 6 bases and J by 0 bases; unmatched bases: 8. CDR3 DNA sequence: TGCGCCAGCAAACTAGGGACAGGTTACTCCTACGAGCAGTACTTC. It specifies CASKLGTGYSYEQYF.

V and J are TRBV7-9 and TRBJ2-7; 10 bases map to TRBD1. Unmatched junction bases numbered 9, after V lost 5 bases and J lost 5 bases. In germline, CDR1 is SEHNR, CDR2 FQNEAQ (reference sequence). The length of the CDR3 is 15 residues. Here the CDR3 reads CASSHTGTGVNEQYF. For the CDR3, the DNA is TGTGCCAGCAGCCATACCGGGACAGGGGTAAACGAGCAGTACTTC.

J is TRBJ2-3 and V is TRBV3-1 (or the pseudogene TRBV3-2); D not certain. CDR3 length equals 16 residues. The V and J ends lost 1 base and 4 bases respectively, with 15 bases between them. Looked up from germline, CDR1 is LGHDT and CDR2 is YNNKEL (reference sequence). The CDR3 nucleotides read TGTGCCAGCAGCCAAGGGCGTTTGTGGTTCCCAGATACGCAGTATTTT. Its protein is CASSQGRLWFPDTQYF.

The chain couples TRBV19 to TRBJ1-2; D call uncertain. The CDR3 contains 14 residues. Trimming removed 1 base from V and 3 bases from J, with 9 bases in between. Germline CDR1 reads LNHDA; CDR2 reads SQIVND (reference sequence). The CDR3 protein is CASSIGGNYYGYTF. In nucleotides, the CDR3 is TGTGCCAGTAGTATAGGAGGCAACTACTATGGCTACACCTTC. The full variable domain, rest sourced from reference TRBV19 and TRBJ1-2, is DGGITQSPKYLFRKEGQNVTLSCEQNLNHDAMYWYRQDPGQGLRLIYYSQIVNDFQKGDIAEGYSVSREKKESFPLTVTSAQKNPTAFYLCASSIGGNYYGYTFGSGTRLTVV.

The genes are TRBV6-9 and TRBJ2-2; 7 bases agree with TRBD2. The CDR3 runs 13 residues. The V gene's germline CDR1 is MNHGY and CDR2 SVAAGI. CDR3 protein: CGIGGGITGELFF. CDR3 nucleotide sequence: TGTGGTATTGGGGGGGGTATCACCGGGGAGCTGTTTTTT.

This rearrangement joins TRBV19 to TRBJ1-2; 8 bases fit TRBD1. V was clipped by 3 bases and J by 6 bases; unmatched bases: 9. CDR1 is LNHDA, CDR2 SQIVND, per germline (reference sequence). CDR3 size: 15 residues. The CDR3 sequence is CASSIFIDRGDGYTF. The DNA for the CDR3 is TGTGCCAGTAGTATTTTCATAGACAGGGGAGATGGCTACACCTTC.

The genes are TRBV6-2 or TRBV6-3 and TRBJ2-7; D not certain. CDR3 size: 14 residues. Trimming cost V 4 bases and J 3 bases, with 13 bases left between them. Germline CDR1 MNHEY, CDR2 SVGEGT. The CDR3 reads CASSWHKDGYEQYF. CDR3 nucleotides: TGTGCCAGCAGTTGGCATAAGGATGGCTACGAGCAGTACTTC.

V is TRBV5-1 and J is TRBJ2-1, with 8 bases lining up with TRBD1. Germline V gene lookup returns CDR1 SGHRS and CDR2 YFSETQ. The CDR3 has 14 amino acids. V was clipped by 4 bases and J by 6 bases; unmatched bases: 6. The CDR3 coding sequence is TGCGCCAGCAGCCCCGGACAGGGTTTCAATGAGCAGTTCTTC. Residues: CASSPGQGFNEQFF.

The genes are TRBV3-1 (or the pseudogene TRBV3-2) and TRBJ1-6; D is unclear. Germline lookup yields CDR1 LGHDT and CDR2 YNNKEL (reference sequence). Trimming cost V 1 base and J 7 bases, with 8 bases left between them. CDR3 length: 14 amino acids. This CDR3 is CASSQGTINSPLHF. CDR3 coding DNA: TGTGCCAGCAGCCAAGGGACGATAAATTCACCCCTCCACTTT.

The rearrangement joins TRBV7-8 to TRBJ1-5, with D maybe TRBD1 (6 bases). This CDR3 contains 15 residues. Germline V CDR1 and CDR2: SGHVS, FQNEAQ. Trimming took 4 bases from V and 2 from J, leaving 12 bases between them. This chain's CDR3 is CASSSTRTGNQPQHF. CDR3 sequence (DNA): TGTGCCAGCAGCTCAACGCGGACAGGCAATCAGCCCCAGCATTTT.

The rearrangement joins TRBV2 to TRBJ1-1; D ambiguous. V lost 6 bases and J 5 bases, leaving 16 bases between the germline ends. The CDR3 extends over 14 amino acids. CDR1 SNHLY and CDR2 FYNNEI come from the germline V gene. The CDR3 DNA sequence: TGTGCCAGCAGCCCCCGTACTGTGGGAACTGAAGCTTTCTTT. Its translation: CASSPRTVGTEAFF.

This clone was seen more than once but under ten times. V gene TRBV27 combines with J gene TRBJ1-6; 8 bases match TRBD1. Per germline, CDR1 MNHEY and CDR2 SMNVEV (reference sequence). This CDR3 has 19 residues. V lost 3 bases and J lost 4; bases outside the gene matches: 14. CDR3 DNA: TGTGCCAGCAGTTTCTCTGGACAGGGTAGAGCCGCGTATAATTCACCCCTCCACTTT. Translated: CASSFSGQGRAAYNSPLHF.

The rearrangement joins TRBV28 to TRBJ1-5, with D possibly matching TRBD1 (5 bases). The V and J ends lost 5 bases and 4 bases respectively, with 21 bases between them. CDR1 is MDHEN and CDR2 is SYDVKM in the germline V gene. The CDR3 has 17 amino acids. CDR3 sequence (DNA): TGTGCCAGCAGTCTGAACCCCTCTACAGGAATGAATCAGCCCCAGCATTTT. It yields the protein CASSLNPSTGMNQPQHF.

This rearrangement joins TRBV6-5 to TRBJ1-5; 7 positions agree with TRBD1. Germline V CDR1 and CDR2: MNHEY, SVGAGI. V trimming: 6 bases; J trimming: 6 bases; junction bases outside the gene matches: 11. The CDR3 contains 15 residues. The CDR3 DNA is TGTGCCAGCAGATCCGGGACAGATTTCGGTCAGCCCCAGCATTTT. Translated, it gives CASRSGTDFGQPQHF.

The chain is built from TRBV13 and TRBJ1-4; D ambiguous. Germline-derived CDR1 and CDR2 are PRHDT and FYEKMQ (reference sequence). The CDR3 runs 12 residues. V was clipped by 5 bases and J by 10 bases, with 11 bases between them. CDR3 nucleotide sequence: TGTGCCAGCAGCCCCGCTAGTCGAAAACTGTTTTTT. Translation gives CASSPASRKLFF.

The CDR3 is CASSFERGYNGYTF. Here the CDR3 DNA reads TGTGCCAGCAGTTTTGAAAGGGGATATAATGGCTACACCTTC. The chain recombines TRBV6-2 or TRBV6-3 with TRBJ1-2, with D perhaps matching TRBD1 (5 bases). Trimming removed 4 bases from V and 6 bases from J, with 15 bases in between. The CDR3 is 14 residues long. Germline V gene sequence: CDR1 MNHEY, CDR2 SVGEGT.